One and the same sample provided the 21 T cell receptor beta chains below, sequenced in a study of blood T cell repertoires in COVID-19. TCRdb keeps only in-frame clones here, not all; method: immunoSEQ multiplex PCR. The table has around 130,000 clones, around four fifths seen once. Source material: PBMCs or T cells enriched from blood (not recorded which). Receptors were obtained from a man aged 30-40 years who had recovered from COVID-19.

This clone has at least ten counts. V and J are TRBV20-1 and TRBJ1-1; D is possibly TRBD1 (5 bases). This CDR3 has 14 amino acids. From germline, CDR1 is DFQATT and CDR2 SNEGSKA (reference sequence). V lost 3 bases and J 0 bases, leaving 11 bases between the germline ends. CDR3 bases: TGCAGTGCTAGTAGGGGCACATTGAACACTGAAGCTTTCTTT. Translated, it gives CSASRGTLNTEAFF.

The chain employs TRBV30 and TRBJ1-1; the D gene is possibly TRBD1 (6 bases). This CDR3 is built from 14 residues. The germline CDR1 and CDR2 sequences are GTSNPN and SVGIG (reference sequence). V shed 3 bases and J shed 4 bases, with 15 bases lying between them. CDR3: CAWSDRTRSTEAFF. CDR3 nucleotide sequence: TGTGCCTGGAGCGACAGGACTCGGAGCACTGAAGCTTTCTTT.

J is TRBJ2-4 and V is TRBV21-1; whether TRBD2, the table's D call, matches the DNA was not checked. TRBV21-1 is annotated as a pseudogene. The CDR3 loop spans 20 amino acids. The CDR3 DNA reads as TGTGCCAGCAGCAAAGAGGCGGCGGGGGGGACGAGGGTCGCCAAAAACATTCAGTACTTC. It specifies CASSKEAAGGTRVAKNIQYF.

This clone was recorded a few times. V gene TRBV2 combines with J gene TRBJ1-1, with 9 bases fitting TRBD1. CDR1 SNHLY and CDR2 FYNNEI come from the germline V gene. The ends lost 10 bases at V and 0 bases at J; junction bases unmatched: 3. The CDR3 totals 13 residues. DNA of the CDR3: TGTGCCACACACAGGGGGCTGAACACTGAAGCTTTCTTT. Amino acid sequence: CATHRGLNTEAFF.

CDR3 loop: CASSLGDRGVLNTIYF. CDR3 coding DNA: TGCGCCAGCAGCTTAGGGGACAGGGGAGTATTGAACACCATATATTTT. J is TRBJ1-3 and V is TRBV5-1; 10 bases align to TRBD1. The CDR3 sequence is 16 residues long. V lost 2 bases to trimming and J lost 7 bases; unmatched junction nucleotides: 9. Germline-derived CDR1 and CDR2 are SGHRS and YFSETQ.

The chain combines TRBV2 with TRBJ2-3; 8 bases map to TRBD2. Germline V gives CDR1 SNHLY, CDR2 FYNNEI. The CDR3 consists of 14 residues. V trimming: 7 bases; J trimming: 4 bases; junction bases outside the gene matches: 7. The CDR3 loop is CASTWREEADTQYF. CDR3 nucleotides: TGTGCCAGCACTTGGCGGGAGGAGGCAGATACGCAGTATTTT.

The chain combines TRBV28 with TRBJ1-2; TRBD1 might be the D (6 bases). The V gene lost 4 bases and the J gene lost 3 bases, with 12 bases spanning the gap. The CDR3 extends over 14 amino acids. Per the germline V gene, CDR1 is MDHEN and CDR2 is SYDVKM. DNA for the CDR3: TGTGCCAGCAGTTCGCCAACAGGGTACTATGGCTACACCTTC. The encoded protein is CASSSPTGYYGYTF.

A single count supports this clone. The chain employs TRBV27 and TRBJ1-2; possible D gene TRBD1, 6 bases. This CDR3 is built from 14 residues. Germline V gene sequence: CDR1 MNHEY, CDR2 SMNVEV (reference sequence). V lost 3 bases and J 4 bases, leaving 12 bases between the germline ends. Here the CDR3 DNA reads TGTGCCAGCAGTTTTTCAGGGGCGAGCTATGGCTACACCTTC. Protein product: CASSFSGASYGYTF.

The chain joins TRBV5-1 to TRBJ2-4; 9 bases fit TRBD2. V lost 4 bases to trimming and J lost 8 bases; unmatched junction nucleotides: 10. Germline V lookup: CDR1 SGHRS, CDR2 YFSETQ. The CDR3 spans 15 residues. CDR3 amino acids: CASSGRGLAQDIQYF. DNA of the CDR3: TGCGCCAGCAGCGGGAGGGGACTAGCACAAGACATTCAGTACTTC.

This rearrangement joins TRBV27 to TRBJ2-1; 13 nucleotides line up with TRBD2. CDR3 length: 16 amino acids. Germline CDR1 and CDR2: MNHEY and SMNVEV (reference sequence). The ends lost 5 bases at V and 6 bases at J; junction bases unmatched: 7. CDR3 sequence (DNA): TGTGCCAGCAGTGCTGGACTAGCGGGAGTAGTCAATGAGCAGTTCTTC. It is translated as CASSAGLAGVVNEQFF.

V and J are TRBV4-2 and TRBJ2-1; 7 nucleotides match TRBD1. The CDR3 runs 15 residues. CDR1 is LGHNA and CDR2 is YNFKEQ in the germline V gene. V shed 3 bases and J 4 bases; nucleotides not matched to a gene: 6. DNA of the CDR3: TGTGCCAGCAGCCAGGGCTTGGGACAGTACAATGAGCAGTTCTTC. Amino acid sequence: CASSQGLGQYNEQFF.

This chain connects TRBV19 to TRBJ1-2, with D possibly being TRBD1 (5 bases). The CDR3 is 12 amino acids. Trimming took 3 bases from V and 8 from J, leaving 10 bases between them. The germline gives CDR1 LNHDA, CDR2 SQIVND (reference sequence). The CDR3 DNA reads TGTGCCAGTAGTATTTGGGGCGGAGGCTACACCTTC. It translates to CASSIWGGGYTF.

This sequence joins TRBV28 and TRBJ2-7, with a tentative D call TRBD2 (5 bases). The length of the CDR3 is 15 residues. V lost 2 bases and J 1 base, leaving 12 bases between the germline ends. Germline CDR1 and CDR2: MDHEN and SYDVKM. In DNA form, the CDR3 reads TGTGCCAGCAGTTTAAGCGGTCCAGGATCCTACGAGCAGTACTTC. It codes for CASSLSGPGSYEQYF.

The chain links TRBV19 to TRBJ2-3; TRBD2 matches at 16 bases. Per germline, CDR1 LNHDA and CDR2 SQIVND (reference sequence). This CDR3 spans 13 amino acids. Losses at the gene ends were 6 bases for V and 15 bases for J; bases not matched to a gene: 6. CDR3 DNA: TGTGCCAGTAGCGGGACTAGCGGGGGGGCTTGTTATTTT. Translated: CASSGTSGGACYF.

The chain employs TRBV27 and TRBJ1-5; D is uncertain. Germline-derived CDR1 and CDR2 are MNHEY and SMNVEV (reference sequence). V shed 4 bases and J shed 4 bases, with 5 bases lying between them. The CDR3 covers 12 residues. The chain's CDR3 is CASSSGNQPQHF. CDR3 DNA: TGTGCCAGCAGTTCCGGGAATCAGCCCCAGCATTTT.

The chain uses TRBV13 and TRBJ2-2; 10 bases fit TRBD1. V gave up 3 bases and J gave up 7 bases; unmatched junction bases: 5. CDR1 is PRHDT, CDR2 FYEKMQ, per germline (reference sequence). The CDR3 is made up of 15 amino acids. The CDR3 loop is CASSLRDRGIGELFF. The CDR3 DNA is TGTGCCAGCAGCTTGAGGGACAGGGGAATCGGGGAGCTGTTTTTT.

The chain has TRBV6-5 and TRBJ1-2; TRBD1 aligns across 7 bases. The germline CDR1 and CDR2 sequences are MNHEY and SVGAGI. This CDR3 comprises 14 residues. V was clipped by 5 bases and J by 5 bases; unmatched bases: 8. This CDR3 reads CASSTTDRMYGYTF. CDR3 DNA: TGTGCCAGCAGTACAACGGACAGGATGTATGGCTACACCTTC.

The V call is TRBV2, the J call TRBJ2-7; 10 positions agree with TRBD1. CDR3 length equals 12 residues. Germline V gives CDR1 SNHLY, CDR2 FYNNEI. The V and J ends lost 5 bases and 6 bases, in that order; junction bases with no gene match: 1. CDR3 nucleotides: TGTGCCAGCAGTTGGGACAGGGGCGAGCAGTACGTC. Amino acids: CASSWDRGEQYV.

This clone occurred a few times. This chain joins TRBV2 and TRBJ2-6; TRBD1 aligns across 7 bases. V was clipped by 8 bases and J by 2 bases; unmatched bases: 6. The CDR3 contains 15 residues. The germline V gene has CDR1 SNHLY and CDR2 FYNNEI. The CDR3 is CASCTGVAGANVLTF. CDR3 nucleotide sequence: TGTGCCAGCTGTACAGGGGTGGCTGGGGCCAACGTCCTGACTTTC.

V is TRBV2 and J is TRBJ2-3; D is uncertain. The V and J ends lost 7 bases and 4 bases respectively, with 12 bases between them. CDR1 SNHLY and CDR2 FYNNEI come from the germline V gene. The CDR3 sequence is 13 residues long. The CDR3 DNA reads TGTGCCAGCAAATTTCTAGTAGCAGATACGCAGTATTTT. Protein: CASKFLVADTQYF.

The V gene is TRBV6-5, the J gene TRBJ2-7; D possibly corresponds to TRBD1 (7 bases). Trimming left V 6 bases short and J 6 bases short, with 18 bases between. The germline gives CDR1 MNHEY, CDR2 SVGAGI. The length of the CDR3 is 14 residues. The CDR3 nucleotides read TGTGCCAGCAGACGGTCGGAGGGGGCGGCCGAGCAGTACGTC. It codes for CASRRSEGAAEQYV.